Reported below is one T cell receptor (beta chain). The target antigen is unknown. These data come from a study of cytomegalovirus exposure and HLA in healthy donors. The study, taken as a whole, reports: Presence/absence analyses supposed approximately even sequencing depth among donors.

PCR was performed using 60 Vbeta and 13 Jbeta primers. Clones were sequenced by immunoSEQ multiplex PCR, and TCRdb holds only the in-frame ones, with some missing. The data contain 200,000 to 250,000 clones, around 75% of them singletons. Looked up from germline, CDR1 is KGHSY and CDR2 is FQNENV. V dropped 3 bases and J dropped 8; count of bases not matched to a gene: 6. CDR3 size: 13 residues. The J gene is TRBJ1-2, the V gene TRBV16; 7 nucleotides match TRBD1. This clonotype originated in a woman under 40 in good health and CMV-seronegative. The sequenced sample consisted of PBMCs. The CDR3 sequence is CASSQDDRVGYTF. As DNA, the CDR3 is TGTGCCAGCAGCCAGGACGACAGGGTCGGCTACACCTTC. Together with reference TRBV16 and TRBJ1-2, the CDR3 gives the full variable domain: GEEVAQTPKHLVRGEGQKAKLYCAPIKGHSYVFWYQQVLKNEFKFLISFQNENVFDETGMPKERFSAKCLPNSPCSLEIQATKLEDSAVYFCASSQDDRVGYTFGSGTRLTVV.